The 32 T cell receptor beta chains in this list originate from one sample, sequenced in a study of CD8 T cells in ankylosing spondylitis. TCRdb re-derived calls from the 5' RACE reads in MiXCR, one entry per CDR3 protein. The repertoire consists of 250,000 or so distinct CDR3 sequences, with under 20% occurring once and the leading ten covering under 40%. Source material: blood, either unsorted or a sorted T cell fraction (not recorded which). The source of these receptors is a male donor with ankylosing spondylitis or in good health (not recorded which).

The chain employs TRBV29-1 and TRBJ1-1, with unresolved D. This CDR3 region has 12 residues. Germline CDR1 and CDR2: SQVTM and ANQGSEA. Trimming removed 7 bases at V and 0 bases at J, with 9 bases between. The chain's CDR3 is CSETTMNTEAFF. Written as DNA, the CDR3 is TGCAGCGAGACGACCATGAACACTGAAGCTTTCTTT.

This clonotype was counted a few times. At one of its ends the junction is not consistent with the germline gene, which may arise from a read error. This chain connects TRBV6-1 to TRBJ1-2; TRBD1 agrees at 8 bases. CDR1 and CDR2 from the germline V gene are MNHNS and SASEGT. CDR3 length: 16 residues. Here the CDR3 DNA reads TGTGCCAGCAGTCAAGCCCTCATCAACAGGGGGGATGGCTACACCTTC. Its protein product is CASSQALINRGDGYTF.

The J gene is TRBJ2-6, the V gene TRBV28; the D gene is possibly TRBD1 (5 bases). V lost 5 bases to trimming and J lost 3 bases, with 11 bases between them. The CDR3 contains 15 residues. CDR1 is MDHEN, CDR2 SYDVKM, per germline. The CDR3 region is CASSLRGGGANVLTF. CDR3 DNA: TGTGCCAGCAGTCTAAGGGGCGGTGGGGCCAACGTCCTGACTTTC.

The count of this clonotype is one. The J gene is TRBJ2-1, the V gene TRBV7-9; perhaps TRBD2 as D (5 bases). V lost 7 bases and J 10 bases, leaving 8 bases between the germline ends. The V gene's germline CDR1 is SEHNR and CDR2 FQNEAQ (reference sequence). This CDR3 is built from 10 residues. CDR3 nucleotide sequence: TGTGCCAGCACCCCGGGGGAGCAGTTCTTC. Translated, it gives CASTPGEQFF.

This rearrangement joins TRBV7-8 to TRBJ2-1; possible D gene TRBD2, 6 bases. V lost 7 bases, J lost 3 bases, and 13 bases lay in between. This CDR3 has 14 residues. From germline, CDR1 is SGHVS and CDR2 FQNEAQ. The CDR3 nucleotides read TGTGCCAGCAATGCGGGACCCGACTACAATGAGCAGTTCTTC. This encodes CASNAGPDYNEQFF.

The table lists this clonotype with a few counts. The rearrangement joins TRBV5-1 to TRBJ1-2; D unclear. This CDR3 is 13 amino acids long. Germline V gives CDR1 SGHRS, CDR2 YFSETQ. The V and J ends lost 5 bases and 4 bases respectively, with 12 bases between them. This CDR3 is CASRNEGGYGYTF. The CDR3 region has the DNA TGCGCCAGCAGGAACGAGGGTGGCTATGGCTACACCTTC.

The chain combines TRBV18 with TRBJ1-2; D possibly corresponds to TRBD1 (5 bases). CDR1 and CDR2 from the germline V gene are KGHSH and LQKENI. CDR3 length: 16 residues. V lost 6 bases to trimming and J lost 3 bases, with 20 bases between them. The chain's CDR3 is CASSPLRAGLDYGYTF. The CDR3, as DNA: TGTGCCAGCTCGCCCCTCCGGGCGGGACTGGACTATGGCTACACCTTC. Together with reference TRBV18 and TRBJ1-2, the CDR3 gives the full variable domain: NAGVMQNPRHLVRRRGQEARLRCSPMKGHSHVYWYRQLPEEGLKFMVYLQKENIIDESGMPKERFSAEFPKEGPSILRIQQVVRGDSAAYFCASSPLRAGLDYGYTFGSGTRLTVV.

V gene TRBV11-2 combines with J gene TRBJ2-2, with 9 bases lining up with TRBD1. Germline CDR1 is SGHAT and CDR2 is FQNNGV. Germline trimming cut 5 bases from V and 3 bases from J; bases unmatched to any gene: 4. The CDR3 runs to 15 residues. The CDR3 is CASSPWDRDTGELFF. CDR3 nucleotide sequence: TGTGCCAGCAGCCCATGGGACAGGGACACCGGGGAGCTGTTTTTT. Using reference TRBV11-2 and TRBJ2-2 for the parts outside the CDR3, the full variable domain is EAGVAQSPRYKIIEKRQSVAFWCNPISGHATLYWYQQILGQGPKLLIQFQNNGVVDDSQLPKDRFSAERLKGVDSTLKIQPAKLEDSAVYLCASSPWDRDTGELFFGEGSRLTVL.

Ten or more counts support this clonotype. The J gene is TRBJ2-3, the V gene TRBV20-1; possible D gene TRBD1, 6 bases. Germline CDR1 is DFQATT and CDR2 is SNEGSKA (reference sequence). Trimming removed 2 bases at V and 4 bases at J, with 13 bases between. The CDR3 covers 14 residues. The DNA for the CDR3 is TGCAGTGCTAGATGGGACACGGAGGCAGATACGCAGTATTTT. Translated, it gives CSARWDTEADTQYF.

This clonotype was seen a handful of times. The V gene is TRBV7-8, the J gene TRBJ2-7; the D gene is possibly TRBD2 (5 bases). Trimming removed 5 bases from V and 3 bases from J, with 17 bases in between. This CDR3 is 15 amino acids long. Germline loops: CDR1 SGHVS, CDR2 FQNEAQ. The CDR3 nucleotides read TGTGCCAGCAGCCCCCTAAGTGGGAGTATCTACGAGCAGTACTTC. This gives the protein CASSPLSGSIYEQYF.

This clonotype was seen a handful of times. The chain couples TRBV5-1 to TRBJ1-2, with no clear D. V was pared by 9 bases and J by 4 bases, with 16 bases between. CDR1 is SGHRS, CDR2 YFSETQ, per germline. This CDR3 has 13 residues. CDR3 amino acids: CATRVGSGYGYTF. CDR3 nucleotides: TGCGCCACCCGGGTGGGGAGCGGCTATGGCTACACCTTC.

This chain connects TRBV6-1 to TRBJ2-1; maybe TRBD2 (5 bases). Trimming shortened V by 0 bases and J by 1 base, and 7 bases separated the two germline ends. Germline lookup yields CDR1 MNHNS and CDR2 SASEGT. This CDR3 is built from 15 residues. CDR3 in amino acids: CASSEAEGSYNEQFF. The CDR3 nucleotides are TGTGCCAGCAGTGAAGCTGAGGGTTCCTACAATGAGCAGTTCTTC.

This clonotype was seen a handful of times. This chain connects TRBV29-1 to TRBJ1-1; TRBD1 matches at 7 bases. The germline V gene has CDR1 SQVTM and CDR2 ANQGSEA. V shed 4 bases and J 4 bases; nucleotides not matched to a gene: 3. The CDR3 loop spans 12 amino acids. The CDR3 spells CSVVDRATEAFF. In DNA, the CDR3 is TGCAGCGTTGTAGACAGGGCCACTGAAGCTTTCTTT. The variable domain in full, completed from reference TRBV29-1 and TRBJ1-1, reads SAVISQKPSRDICQRGTSLTIQCQVDSQVTMMFWYRQQPGQSLTLIATANQGSEATYESGFVIDKFPISRPNLTFSTLTVSNMSPEDSSIYLCSVVDRATEAFFGQGTRLTVV.

This clonotype was seen ten or more times. The J gene is TRBJ2-5, the V gene TRBV5-6; D is undetermined. V lost 7 bases, J lost 1 base, and 2 bases lay in between. Per germline, CDR1 SGHDT and CDR2 YYEEEE. The length of the CDR3 is 10 residues. Here the CDR3 DNA reads TGTGCCAGCGGCCAAGAGACCCAGTACTTC. Translating it yields CASGQETQYF.

The CDR3 DNA reads TGTGCCAGCAGCCCACGGACCGAAAACTACGAGCAGTACTTC. It encodes CASSPRTENYEQYF. The chain combines TRBV7-9 with TRBJ2-7; D unclear. V lost 5 bases, J lost 3 bases, and 14 bases lay in between. Germline V gives CDR1 SEHNR, CDR2 FQNEAQ (reference sequence). CDR3 size: 14 residues.

The chain is built from TRBV29-1 and TRBJ2-7; 7 nucleotides match TRBD2. Germline assignment: CDR1 SQVTM and CDR2 ANQGSEA. The V and J ends lost 4 bases and 2 bases, in that order; junction bases with no gene match: 5. This CDR3 has 13 residues. Here the CDR3 DNA reads TGCAGCGTTGTTTGGGGGGGTGCCTACGAGCAGTACTTC. This gives the protein CSVVWGGAYEQYF.

This chain's CDR3 is CASSGMGRETQYF. The CDR3 DNA follows: TGTGCCAGCAGTGGAATGGGTCGGGAGACCCAGTACTTC. The chain couples TRBV12-3 or TRBV12-4 to TRBJ2-5; no definite D call. The length of the CDR3 is 13 residues. V lost 5 bases and J 5 bases, leaving 12 bases between the germline ends.

The chain carries TRBV12-3 or TRBV12-4 and TRBJ1-5; 7 nucleotides match TRBD1. This CDR3 spans 16 amino acids. V lost 1 base, J lost 15 bases, and 18 bases stayed unmatched. CDR3 region: CASSLEGGRGRLLLHF. The DNA of the CDR3 is TGTGCCAGCAGTTTAGAAGGTGGGAGGGGGCGGCTGTTGTTGCATTTT.

V is TRBV4-2 and J is TRBJ2-3; D call uncertain. CDR3 length: 15 residues. Germline V lookup: CDR1 LGHNA, CDR2 YNFKEQ. V was shortened by 3 bases and J by 10 bases, with 20 bases between the two germline ends. CDR3 protein: CASSQSAASRLAQYF. The CDR3 bases are TGTGCCAGCAGCCAGTCGGCGGCTTCCAGGCTGGCGCAGTATTTT.

The chain is built from TRBV20-1 and TRBJ2-1; TRBD2 matches 11 bases. The CDR3 runs to 16 residues. V shed 1 base and J 6 bases; nucleotides not matched to a gene: 8. Per the germline V gene, CDR1 is DFQATT and CDR2 is SNEGSKA (reference sequence). The chain's CDR3 is CSARGVAGGLSNEQFF. In DNA form, the CDR3 reads TGCAGTGCTAGAGGGGTAGCGGGAGGGCTTAGCAATGAGCAGTTCTTC.

This clonotype was seen at least ten times. The chain carries TRBV7-9 and TRBJ1-1, with D perhaps matching TRBD1 (6 bases). The CDR3 runs 12 residues. V was clipped by 5 bases and J by 5 bases, with 9 bases between them. The germline gives CDR1 SEHNR, CDR2 FQNEAQ (reference sequence). In DNA, the CDR3 is TGTGCCAGCAGCCCGGACAGTACTGAAGCTTTCTTT. Amino acid sequence: CASSPDSTEAFF.

This clonotype has a handful of counts. The chain is built from TRBV12-3 or TRBV12-4 and TRBJ2-2; maybe TRBD2 (5 bases). V was cut by 9 bases and J by 6 bases, with 17 bases left in between. The CDR3 consists of 14 residues. The CDR3 is CASFSLDLAGELFF. The CDR3 DNA reads TGTGCCAGTTTCTCACTAGACTTGGCCGGGGAGCTGTTTTTT.

The chain carries TRBV28 and TRBJ2-5, with D uncertain. Trimming left V 2 bases short and J 5 bases short, with 9 bases between. Germline CDR1 reads MDHEN; CDR2 reads SYDVKM. The length of the CDR3 is 13 residues. CDR3 DNA: TGTGCCAGCAGTTTAACCGAGATTGAGACCCAGTACTTC. This sequence encodes CASSLTEIETQYF.

The chain joins TRBV4-3 to TRBJ2-1; 7 positions match TRBD1. Germline lookup yields CDR1 LGHNA and CDR2 YSLEER. Trimming cost V 0 bases and J 4 bases; bases outside gene matches: 3. This CDR3 comprises 15 residues. CDR3 sequence (DNA): TGCGCCAGCAGCCAAGATTCGGGACAGTACAATGAGCAGTTCTTC. Its protein is CASSQDSGQYNEQFF.

This clonotype was detected a few times. The rearrangement joins TRBV29-1 to TRBJ1-4; D is possibly TRBD1 (5 bases). The germline V gene has CDR1 SQVTM and CDR2 ANQGSEA. Trimming removed 0 bases from V and 7 bases from J, with 15 bases in between. This CDR3 has 15 residues. The CDR3 bases are TGCAGCGTTGAAGATTATGAGGGGCGTGGTGAAAAACTGTTTTTT. It encodes CSVEDYEGRGEKLFF.

The genes are TRBV29-1 and TRBJ2-1; 7 bases map to TRBD2. The CDR3 contains 15 residues. In germline, CDR1 is SQVTM, CDR2 ANQGSEA. V shed 3 bases and J 3 bases; nucleotides not matched to a gene: 8. CDR3 protein: CSVEGGSAVYNEQFF. The CDR3 coding sequence is TGCAGCGTTGAGGGCGGGAGCGCCGTCTACAATGAGCAGTTCTTC.

This chain links TRBV29-1 with TRBJ2-5; TRBD1 agrees at 8 bases. In germline, CDR1 is SQVTM, CDR2 ANQGSEA. Unmatched junction bases numbered 10, after V lost 5 bases and J lost 5 bases. This CDR3 is built from 14 residues. For the CDR3, the DNA is TGCAGCGTTCTAGGGACAGGCCCCCCGGAGACCCAGTACTTC. Translated: CSVLGTGPPETQYF. The full variable domain, in which reference TRBV29-1 and TRBJ2-5 provide the parts outside the CDR3, is SAVISQKPSRDICQRGTSLTIQCQVDSQVTMMFWYRQQPGQSLTLIATANQGSEATYESGFVIDKFPISRPNLTFSTLTVSNMSPEDSSIYLCSVLGTGPPETQYFGPGTRLLVL.

This clonotype was found once. The J gene is TRBJ2-3, the V gene TRBV19; the D is unclear. Germline CDR1 reads LNHDA; CDR2 reads SQIVND (reference sequence). The CDR3 is made up of 15 amino acids. V lost 3 bases to trimming and J lost 2 bases, with 12 bases between them. The DNA of the CDR3 is TGTGCCAGTAGTATGATGTGGGCTACCACAGATACGCAGTATTTT. Protein: CASSMMWATTDTQYF.

The chain combines TRBV19 with TRBJ2-5, with 8 positions matching TRBD1. Trimming removed 8 bases from V and 4 bases from J; junction bases left unmatched: 6. CDR1 is LNHDA, CDR2 SQIVND, per germline (reference sequence). The CDR3 length is 13 residues. Written as DNA, the CDR3 is TGTGCCAGTCAGGGGGCTAGAGGAGAGACCCAGTACTTC. It yields the protein CASQGARGETQYF.

There are a few counts of this clonotype. J is TRBJ2-5 and V is TRBV27; no clear D. Germline V gene data show CDR1 as MNHEY and CDR2 as SMNVEV (reference sequence). The CDR3 is 12 amino acids. Between the trimmed V and J ends, which lost 4 bases and 5 bases, there was a span of 8 bases. The CDR3 is CASSSFGETQYF. The CDR3 nucleotides read TGTGCCAGCAGTTCGTTTGGGGAGACCCAGTACTTC.

This chain joins TRBV7-3 and TRBJ2-3; TRBD2 is a possible D gene (5 bases). Germline V lookup: CDR1 SGHTA, CDR2 FQGTGA. The V end lost 1 base, the J end lost 4 bases, and 12 bases lay between the germline ends. The CDR3 is 15 residues long. Written as DNA, the CDR3 is TGTGCCAGCAGCTTAATGGGCGGGCCCTCAGATACGCAGTATTTT. Residues: CASSLMGGPSDTQYF.

The table lists this clonotype with a few counts. The J gene is TRBJ1-2, the V gene TRBV29-1; D not certain. With 6 bases removed from V and 0 bases from J, the gap between germline ends came to 8 bases. CDR1 and CDR2 (germline): SQVTM, ANQGSEA. This CDR3 has 12 residues. The CDR3 protein is CSVAGTNYGYTF. DNA of the CDR3: TGCAGCGTAGCGGGGACTAACTATGGCTACACCTTC. The variable domain in full, completed from reference TRBV29-1 and TRBJ1-2, reads SAVISQKPSRDICQRGTSLTIQCQVDSQVTMMFWYRQQPGQSLTLIATANQGSEATYESGFVIDKFPISRPNLTFSTLTVSNMSPEDSSIYLCSVAGTNYGYTFGSGTRLTVV.